This TCR beta chain was sequenced in a study of cytomegalovirus exposure and HLA in healthy donors. V lost 0 bases to trimming and J lost 5 bases, with 8 bases between them. The CDR3 totals 13 residues. Germline V lookup: CDR1 SGHDT, CDR2 YYEEEE. Study observations and caveats: Presence/absence analyses rested on an assumption that sequencing depth was roughly uniform across donors. The study flagged fewer than 200 TCR beta chains as cytomegalovirus-associated. A link between a missense DCLRE1C variant and TCR beta V- and J-gene trimming emerged from a later analysis.

As concerns this clone: Its specificity is unknown.

PCR involved 60 Vbeta and 13 Jbeta primers. The data were produced by immunoSEQ multiplex PCR, yet TCRdb's version contains in-frame clones alone and is incomplete. The listing records around 100,000 clones. The chain links TRBV5-6 to TRBJ2-5, with D possibly being TRBD2 (7 bases). The source material was PBMCs. The TCR sequence derives from a woman aged 30 to 39 in good health and CMV-seronegative. CDR3 amino acids: CASSLEGGETQYF. The CDR3 nucleotides are TGTGCCAGCAGCTTGGAGGGGGGGGAGACCCAGTACTTC.